Listed below are T cell receptor beta chains from one sample, sequenced in a study of cytomegalovirus exposure and HLA in healthy donors. Sequencing used immunoSEQ multiplex PCR; TCRdb keeps in-frame clones, though not all of them. The table shows more than 150,000 clones, with roughly 87% occurring only once. Source material: PBMCs. The receptors derive from a girl in the first two years of life in good health and CMV-seronegative. The CDR3 runs from the conserved cysteine through the conserved F or W. The D gene is left open where the match is weak. Rows may omit the clone size; those that give it use once, few, many or a size class.

TRBJ2-7	-	TRBV15	TRBD1	TGTGCCACCAGCAGAGGAGGGACAGTGTACGAGCAGTACTTC	CATSRGGTVYEQYF
TRBJ1-5	once	TRBV27	-	TGTGCCAGCAGTTTAACCGGGGTTTTTCAGCCCCAGCATTTT	CASSLTGVFQPQHF
TRBJ1-1	-	TRBV10-3	TRBD1	TGTGCCATCAGCCGACAGGGCTCTTCCACTGAAGCTTTCTTT	CAISRQGSSTEAFF
TRBJ2-7	once	TRBV5-4	TRBD2	TGTGCCAGCAGCTTGCGGTTAGCTAGCGGGGGTTACGAGCAGTACTTC	CASSLRLASGGYEQYF
TRBJ2-2	-	TRBV18	-	TGTGCCAGCTCACGGCTAGGGGCTAACACCGGGGAGCTGTTTTTT	CASSRLGANTGELFF
TRBJ1-5	-	TRBV25-1	TRBD1	TGTGCCAGCAGTGAATGGGGGGACAGGGACAATCAGCCCCAGCATTTT	CASSEWGDRDNQPQHF
TRBJ2-7	-	TRBV5-4	TRBD2	TGTGCCAGCAGCTTTCTCGAGACTAGCCACCTCGAGCAGTACTTC	CASSFLETSHLEQYF
TRBJ2-7	-	TRBV19	TRBD1	TGTGCCAGTAGTCTAGGGACAGCGAGCTCCTACGAGCAGTACTTC	CASSLGTASSYEQYF
TRBJ2-2	-	TRBV11-2	TRBD2	TGTGCCAGCAGCCCTAGCGGGGCCGGGGAGCTGTTTTTT	CASSPSGAGELFF
TRBJ2-7	few	TRBV27	-	TGTGCCAGCGGACAGTTTAGGCTCTCCTACGAGCAGTACTTC	CASGQFRLSYEQYF
TRBJ2-1	-	TRBV27	-	-	CASSILDRDNNEQFF
TRBJ2-2	-	TRBV6-4	TRBD1	TGTGCCAGCGGAGAGACAGGGTGGAACACCGGGGAGCTGTTTTTT	CASGETGWNTGELFF
TRBJ2-2	-	TRBV10-1	TRBD1	TGCGCCAGCAACGGGACAGGCGCGTTTATTTGCCAACGACCACAGCTGTTTTTT	CASNGTGAFICQRPQLFF
TRBJ1-1	-	TRBV5-6	-	TGTGCCAGCAGCATTCGGGACACCCTTCTAGATTTCTTT	CASSIRDTLLDFF
TRBJ2-7	-	TRBV13	-	TGTGCCAGCAGCGCTAGGACAACGAGCTACGAGCAGTACTTC	CASSARTTSYEQYF
TRBJ2-2	-	TRBV5-1	TRBD2	TGCGCCAGCAAGGGTAGGGGCCAACCAGCGGGGACCGGGGAGCTGTTTTTT	CASKGRGQPAGTGELFF
TRBJ2-5	once	TRBV5-1	-	TGCGCCAGCAGTCCGTCGGGGGGCACAACTGGGGAGACCCAGTACTTC	CASSPSGGTTGETQYF
TRBJ1-4	-	TRBV5-6	-	TGTGCCAGCAGCTTGGCTTCAGGGTTAGGTGAAAAACTGTTTTTT	CASSLASGLGEKLFF
TRBJ2-3	once	TRBV6-1	-	TGTGCCAGCACTTACGACTTCACAGATACGCAGTATTTT	CASTYDFTDTQYF
TRBJ1-3	-	TRBV9	-	TGTGCCAGCAGCCTCTTAGGGGTGGCGGGAAACACCATATATTTT	CASSLLGVAGNTIYF
TRBJ2-2	once	TRBV10-3	-	TGTGCCATCAGTGAGCCCCACGGGGAGCTGTTTTTT	CAISEPHGELFF
TRBJ2-1	-	TRBV5-8	TRBD1	TGTGCCAGCAGCCCTGGGGACAGGGAGGGCTACAATGAGCAGTTCTTC	CASSPGDREGYNEQFF
TRBJ1-1	few	TRBV13	-	TGTGCCAGCAGCTTAAGAGGGAATGAAGCTTTCTTT	CASSLRGNEAFF
TRBJ2-5	-	TRBV14	-	TGTGCCAGCAGCCTTCGGGACTCCCGCCAGTACTTC	CASSLRDSRQYF
TRBJ2-1	-	TRBV27	-	TGTGCCAGCAGTTTTACCAGGGGAGATGAGCAGTTCTTC	CASSFTRGDEQFF
TRBJ2-5	-	TRBV29-1	TRBD2	TGCAGCGTGGGACTACGATTACAAGAGACCCAGTACTTC	CSVGLRLQETQYF
TRBJ2-3	-	TRBV27	-	TGTGCCAGCAGTTTATTCCCGGCAGGCGTGGGCACAGATACGCAGTATTTT	CASSLFPAGVGTDTQYF
TRBJ2-5	-	TRBV13	-	TGTGCCAGCAGCTTAGGCCGAGGGGAGACCCAGTACTTC	CASSLGRGETQYF
TRBJ1-4	-	TRBV2	-	TGTGCCAGCAGTGACATTCGGGGTCGGGAAAAACTGGTTTTT	CASSDIRGREKLVF
TRBJ2-1	-	TRBV7-9	TRBD2	TGTGCCAGCAGCTCACAGGCTAGCGGGGGATACCAGTTCTTC	CASSSQASGGYQFF
TRBJ2-1	few	TRBV4-1	TRBD2	TGCGCCAGCAGGGTTCCCGGGGGGGCCGGTGAGCAGTTCTTC	CASRVPGGAGEQFF
TRBJ1-1	-	TRBV9	TRBD1	TGTGCCAGCAGCGAAGGAGGGACAGAAGCCGCTTTCTTT	CASSEGGTEAAFF
TRBJ2-3	-	TRBV7-8	TRBD2	TGTGCCAGCAGTCCTAGCGGGAGGGGAGATACGCAGTATTTT	CASSPSGRGDTQYF
TRBJ2-4	-	TRBV4-1	-	TGCGCCAGCATCATCCTCGCGGTAAGAGCCAAAAACATTCAGTACTTC	CASIILAVRAKNIQYF
TRBJ2-5	-	TRBV9	TRBD2	TGTGCCAGCAGCGTAGCTGGCGGGGGTTACGAGACCCAGTACTTC	CASSVAGGGYETQYF
TRBJ2-7	-	TRBV2	-	TGTGCCAGCAGGGAGGGAGGACGAGGTTCCATCTTC	CASREGGRGSIF